The present TCR beta chain was sequenced within a study of blood T cell repertoires in COVID-19. Trimming stripped 0 bases from V and 1 base from J, with 8 bases between. Per germline, CDR1 SGHRS and CDR2 YFSETQ. CDR3 length: 14 residues. A word on this clone: Additional DNA sequences in this sample encode the identical CDR3.

Sequencing used immunoSEQ multiplex PCR; TCRdb keeps in-frame clones, though not all of them. The table has 180,000 or so clones, approximately 80% seen once. The participants were between about 18 and 90 years old and came from under 25 US areas. The V gene is TRBV5-1, the J gene TRBJ2-7; no definite D call. The sequenced sample was PBMCs or T cells enriched from blood (not recorded which). The receptor was derived from a middle-aged man who had recovered from COVID-19. The CDR3 loop reads CASSLDAISYEQYF. CDR3 nucleotides: TGCGCCAGCAGCTTGGATGCGATATCCTACGAGCAGTACTTC.